Detailed here is one T cell receptor (beta chain). This clone was observed a few times. What this receptor recognizes is not known. No much larger clone is present one base from it, and per-base qualities are unavailable. The data originate from a study of lymphopenia after photon versus proton radiotherapy (dated by TCRdb to between 2018 and 2021). Turning to the overall study: Photon and proton radiation therapy were compared by the study for their immunological effects in patients with gastrointestinal tumors who developed high-grade lymphopenia. The 15 to 20 patients in the cohort had gastrointestinal tumors, were treated with either photon or proton therapy, and subsequently developed lymphopenia. The goal of the study was to describe how the two radiation modalities differ in their effects on the immune system.

General study outcomes and caveats: Once the lymphocyte count had reached its nadir, the repertoires of photon-treated patients showed oligoclonal expansion, particularly of CD8+ Temra cells, and this expansion drove the decline in diversity. The survival association was assessed only in patients who died, and the authors presented better survival with proton therapy as a possibility rather than a demonstrated result. Across the cohort, an inverse correlation was found between a larger post-nadir drop in TCR diversity and overall survival time among patients who died. Proton-treated patients stayed relatively stable during treatment, while photon-treated patients lost naive T cells and TCR diversity and gained effector/memory populations.

Library construction relied on the immunoSEQ multiplex PCR assay. Alongside multiparametric flow cytometry, deep sequencing of rearranged TCR beta loci was used to profile the T cell repertoires. TCRdb took over this immuneACCESS table, retaining in-frame rearrangements with V and J assigned. Such tables are incomplete; in checked studies, under half of the missing clones stem from an unresolved V gene, and the remainder is unexplained. This sample lists about 40,000 clones; around 83% were detected once. Over 9% of the sample is in the top ten clones. Inclusive of the bounding cysteine and phenylalanine, the CDR3 is 15 residues long. Only the CDR3 DNA stays, 45 bases, in frame from base 1. CDR1 and CDR2 were assigned from the germline V gene as SGDLS and YYNGEE. V has 4 bases trimmed and J has 8 bases trimmed; junction bases matching no gene number 8.

The clonotype was recovered from a woman in her seventies with pancreatic cancer. Some clones in this sample may be carry-over from other donors' samples. The rearrangement combines TRBV9 with TRBJ2-1; TRBD2 agrees with 11 junctional bases. Sample: peripheral blood, taken from a patient treated with proton-based radiotherapy. The DNA sequence is given as TGTGCCAGCAGCCCTACTAGCGGGAGTGCCGATGAGCAGTTCTTC. It translates as CASSPTSGSADEQFF.